The 7 T cell receptor beta chains below all came from one sample that was sequenced in a study of blood T cell repertoires in COVID-19. Assay: immunoSEQ multiplex PCR; the TCRdb copy retains only in-frame clones and omits some. The sample carries roughly 140,000 clones, roughly 90% recorded once. Sequencing was performed on peripheral blood. The source of these receptors is a man between 50 and 59 years old with active or convalescent COVID-19.

V usage is TRBV5-1 and J usage is TRBJ2-3; no reliable D call. The V gene's germline CDR1 is SGHRS and CDR2 YFSETQ. The CDR3 spans 15 residues. Deletions cut 0 bases from V and 4 bases from J, with 12 bases between. CDR3 nucleotides: TGCGCCAGCAGCTTGGAGAGAGCTTCCCCAGATACGCAGTATTTT. It translates to CASSLERASPDTQYF.

The chain recombines TRBV14 with TRBJ2-3; D remains unclear. This CDR3 spans 16 amino acids. CDR1 and CDR2 (germline): SGHDN, FVKESK. Between the trimmed V and J ends, which lost 1 base and 0 bases, there was a span of 11 bases. The CDR3 nucleotides read TGTGCCAGCAGCCAAGTGGGCAGCTCTAGCACAGATACGCAGTATTTT. Translation gives CASSQVGSSSTDTQYF.

The rearrangement joins TRBV20-1 to TRBJ1-1; D not resolved. The CDR3 spans 13 residues. CDR1 and CDR2 from the germline V gene are DFQATT and SNEGSKA (reference sequence). Trimming took 3 bases from V and 2 from J, leaving 10 bases between them. The DNA of the CDR3 is TGCAGTGCTAGTGAGGGCGCAAACACTGAAGCTTTCTTT. It codes for CSASEGANTEAFF.

In the case of this clone: Other DNA sequences in the sample encode the same CDR3. The V call is TRBV5-4, the J call TRBJ1-4, with D possibly being TRBD1 (6 bases). CDR3 length equals 14 residues. The V end was cut by 4 bases, the J end by 3 bases, with 10 bases between. Germline CDR1 and CDR2: SGHNT and YYREEE (reference sequence). CDR3 region: CASSRGGSNEKLFF. DNA of the CDR3: TGTGCCAGCAGCCGAGGGGGATCTAATGAAAAACTGTTTTTT.

The rearrangement uses TRBV2 and TRBJ1-6; 7 bases fit TRBD1. Germline CDR1 reads SNHLY; CDR2 reads FYNNEI. CDR3 size: 14 residues. V shed 7 bases and J 13 bases; nucleotides not matched to a gene: 13. This CDR3 is CASMDTGTDHPLHF. DNA for the CDR3: TGTGCCAGCATGGACACCGGGACAGATCACCCCCTCCACTTT.

The gene calls are TRBV12-3 or TRBV12-4 and TRBJ2-1; D not certain. The CDR3 loop spans 13 amino acids. Deletions cut 2 bases from V and 6 bases from J, with 8 bases between. DNA for the CDR3: TGTGCCAGCAGTTTACACGGTAGCAATGAGCAGTTCTTC. Its translation is CASSLHGSNEQFF.

The rearrangement joins TRBV6-5 to TRBJ2-7; D might be TRBD1 (6 bases). The CDR3 runs to 13 residues. CDR1 and CDR2 (germline): MNHEY, SVGAGI. Trimming stripped 2 bases from V and 3 bases from J, with 8 bases between. The CDR3 loop reads CASSYPGDYEQYF. The DNA for the CDR3 is TGTGCCAGCAGTTACCCAGGGGACTACGAGCAGTACTTC.